Listed below are T cell receptor beta chains from one sample, sequenced in a study of T cell repertoires in aging, cancer and after chemotherapy. One entry per CDR3 protein results from TCRdb running MiXCR on the multiplex PCR reads. The table shows over 3,500 distinct CDR3 sequences, with 25% to 30% occurring only once. Material: blood. The receptors were gathered from a human donor with a solid tumor. Both conserved end residues are part of each CDR3. Each record gives: J gene, V gene, clone size, D gene, CDR3 DNA, CDR3 protein. D genes are given only for firm matches. Not every row has a clone size; where given, it reads once, few, many or a size class.

TRBJ2-3	TRBV24-1	medium-sized	TRBD1	TGTGCCACCACCTCGGGACAGGGGTCAGATACGCAGTATTTT	CATTSGQGSDTQYF
TRBJ2-5	TRBV20-1	NA	NA	TGCAGTGCTCAGAGAGAGACCCAGTACTTC	CSAQRETQYF
TRBJ1-1	TRBV6-5	NA	NA	TGTGCCAGTCAGGGAGTTGGGACTGAAGCTTTCTTT	CASQGVGTEAFF
TRBJ1-2	TRBV30	large	NA	TGTGCCTGGAGTGTTCAGGGTTATGGCTACACCTTC	CAWSVQGYGYTF
TRBJ2-7	TRBV29-1	medium-sized	TRBD2	TGCAGCGCGGGACTAGCGCCATACGAGCAGTACTTC	CSAGLAPYEQYF
TRBJ1-5	TRBV20-1	NA	TRBD1	TGCAGTGCTAGTAAGGGACAGGAAAGCCAGCCCCAGCATTTT	CSASKGQESQPQHF
TRBJ2-1	TRBV5-6	medium-sized	NA	TGTGCCAGCAGCTTGAGCGGCTACAATGAGCAGTTCTTC	CASSLSGYNEQFF
TRBJ2-5	TRBV19	medium-sized	NA	TGTGCCAGTAGCAGTACGAGTGGCGGAAACCAAGAGACCCAGTACTTC	CASSSTSGGNQETQYF
TRBJ2-2	TRBV19	medium-sized	TRBD2	TGTGCCACTCGAACTAGCGGGGGCTCGAACACCGGGGAGCTGTTTTTT	CATRTSGGSNTGELFF
TRBJ2-5	TRBV11-2	NA	TRBD2	TGTGCCAGCAGCTCTCGGTGGAGGGAGGGCTCCCGTGAGACCCAGTACTTC	CASSSRWREGSRETQYF
TRBJ2-3	TRBV27	NA	TRBD1	TGTGCCAGCAGTCTGGACAGGGGCGGCACAGATACGCAGTATTTT	CASSLDRGGTDTQYF
TRBJ2-7	TRBV11-1	few	NA	TGTGCCAGCAGCTTACGGTCCCAGGGAGGTTCCGAGCAGTACTTC	CASSLRSQGGSEQYF
TRBJ2-7	TRBV19	few	NA	TGTGCCAGTAGTCCGCTGGGAGGAAGCTCCTACGAGCAGTACTTC	CASSPLGGSSYEQYF
TRBJ2-2	TRBV28	NA	TRBD2	TGTGCCAGCCTCTTAGCGGGAGCCGGGGAGCTGTTTTTT	CASLLAGAGELFF
TRBJ2-3	TRBV5-5	NA	NA	TGTGCCAGCAGTCGTATAGCGGAGAGCACAGATACGCAGTATTTT	CASSRIAESTDTQYF
TRBJ1-4	TRBV5-1	NA	NA	TGCGCCAGCAGCTTGGGCGATGAAAAACTGTTTTTT	CASSLGDEKLFF
TRBJ2-3	TRBV18	NA	TRBD2	TGTGCCAGCTCACCGTCTAGCGGGACAGATACGCAGTATTTT	CASSPSSGTDTQYF
TRBJ1-6	TRBV10-2	NA	NA	TGCGCCAGCAGTGAATGGGAGGAGGTCCGTCAAGATTCACCCCTCCACTTT	CASSEWEEVRQDSPLHF
TRBJ2-2	TRBV6-5	few	TRBD2	TGTGCCAGCAGTCTCCTAGCGGGAGCCGGGGAGCTGTTTTTT	CASSLLAGAGELFF
TRBJ2-2	TRBV29-1	medium-sized	NA	TGCAGCGTTCAAGGGACCGGGGAGCTGTTTTTT	CSVQGTGELFF
TRBJ1-4	TRBV19	medium-sized	NA	TGTGCCAGTAGCAGCATCCATAATACTGAAAAACTGTTTTTT	CASSSIHNTEKLFF
TRBJ1-2	TRBV13	once	TRBD1	TGTGCCAGCAGCGCCGGGACAGGGGTTGGGCCTTACTATGGCTACACCTTC	CASSAGTGVGPYYGYTF
TRBJ2-3	TRBV19	medium-sized	NA	TGTGCCAGTAGTATCCGGCGGAGCCTTAACACAGATACGCAGTATTTT	CASSIRRSLNTDTQYF
TRBJ1-1	TRBV11-2	NA	NA	TGTGCCAGCAGCTTAAGGGTTGGGGGCACTGAAGCTTTCTTT	CASSLRVGGTEAFF
TRBJ2-1	TRBV19	NA	TRBD1	TGTGCCAGTAGTATACAGGGGGCCTACAATGAGCAGTTCTTC	CASSIQGAYNEQFF
TRBJ2-5	TRBV19	NA	NA	TGTGCCAGTAGTATCGGACTACAAGAGACCCAGTACTTC	CASSIGLQETQYF
TRBJ1-2	TRBV27	few	NA	TGTGCCAGCAGTTTAAGGGGTCTCGGGGGCTACACCTTC	CASSLRGLGGYTF
TRBJ2-2	TRBV27	few	TRBD2	TGTGCCAGCAGTTTAGCGGGAGAGTCGGCCGGGGAGCTGTTTTTT	CASSLAGESAGELFF
TRBJ2-1	TRBV19	medium-sized	TRBD2	TGTGCCAGTGGGACTAGCGGGAGTTACAATGAGCAGTTCTTC	CASGTSGSYNEQFF
TRBJ1-2	TRBV18	NA	NA	TGTGCCAGCTCACCAGGGGAAAAAGTCTATGGCTACACCTTC	CASSPGEKVYGYTF
TRBJ1-4	TRBV5-4	few	NA	TGTGCCAGCAGCTTCCAACGAGAGGAAAAACTGTTTTTT	CASSFQREEKLFF
TRBJ1-1	TRBV29-1	medium-sized	NA	TGCAGCGTTGAAGACCTCCAGGGAACGCCTGAAGCTTTCTTT	CSVEDLQGTPEAFF
TRBJ2-5	TRBV19	NA	TRBD2	TGTGCCAGTAGTCCGGAACTAGCGGGAGTCCCAGAGACCCAGTACTTC	CASSPELAGVPETQYF
TRBJ2-5	TRBV29-1	medium-sized	TRBD2	TGCAGCGTTGAAGTATACTCATGGGGGGGTATTGGGGGACTTACCAAAGAGACCCAGTACTTC	CSVEVYSWGGIGGLTKETQYF
TRBJ2-7	TRBV5-1	few	NA	TGCGCCAGCAGCTTGGAAGCCAGCTTGGCCTACGAGCAGTACTTC	CASSLEASLAYEQYF
TRBJ2-2	TRBV5-1	NA	NA	TGCGCCAGCAGCTACCTGACCAACGGGGACACCGGGGAGCTGTTTTTT	CASSYLTNGDTGELFF
TRBJ2-7	TRBV5-4	once	NA	TGTGCCAGCAGCTTAAAGGCTTCCTACAAGCAGTACTTC	CASSLKASYKQYF
TRBJ2-2	TRBV19	few	NA	TGTGCCAGTAGTATCCCCATCTTAGGGTCCACCGGGGAGCTGTTTTTT	CASSIPILGSTGELFF
TRBJ1-1	TRBV5-6	few	NA	TGTGCCAGCAGCTTCGGGCCGCGTAATGAAGCTTTCTTT	CASSFGPRNEAFF
TRBJ1-2	TRBV30	few	NA	TGTGCCTGGAGTGCATACGCATTGGACGGCTACACCTTC	CAWSAYALDGYTF
TRBJ2-2	TRBV27	medium-sized	NA	TGTGCCAGCAGTCAAGGGGATTTCGCCGGGGAGCTGTTTTTT	CASSQGDFAGELFF
TRBJ1-1	TRBV7-9	few	NA	TGTGCCAGCAGCCCCAGGGGCTCTGAAGCTTTCTTT	CASSPRGSEAFF
TRBJ1-2	TRBV12-3/TRBV12-4	few	TRBD1	TGTGCCAGCAGTTTTTTAGGGGGCGGCCGTGGCTACACCTTC	CASSFLGGGRGYTF
TRBJ2-5	TRBV15	NA	NA	TGTGCCACCAGCAAAAGAAGGGCAGAGACCCAGTACTTC	CATSKRRAETQYF
TRBJ2-3	TRBV6-5	NA	NA	TGTGCCAGCAGTTACACGGCTAGACAGAATACGCAGTATTTT	CASSYTARQNTQYF
TRBJ2-1	TRBV24-1	few	TRBD2	TGTGCCACCAGTGATTCGTTAGCGGGAGGGCCCTACAATGAGCAGTTCTTC	CATSDSLAGGPYNEQFF
TRBJ2-2	TRBV7-2	NA	NA	TGTGCCAGCAGCTTAAAGGCGATGGCTGAGACGAACACCGGGGAGCTGTTTTTT	CASSLKAMAETNTGELFF
TRBJ2-1	TRBV5-1	NA	NA	TGCGCCAGCAGCTTGGGCGGGTACAATAATGAGCAGTTCTTC	CASSLGGYNNEQFF
TRBJ2-7	TRBV13	medium-sized	NA	TGTGCCAGCAGCTTAGCAGGCGATAGAGTCTACGAGCAGTACTTC	CASSLAGDRVYEQYF
TRBJ1-5	TRBV6-6	NA	NA	TGTGCCAGCACGACTGGGTCCTACCTTGAATTTCAGCCCCAGCATTTT	CASTTGSYLEFQPQHF
TRBJ1-1	TRBV18	NA	NA	TGTGCCAGCTCACCACGTCTAGGGTCCACTGAAGCTTTCTTT	CASSPRLGSTEAFF